The T cell receptor (beta chain) under discussion was sequenced for a study of cytotoxic CD8 clonotypes in ibrutinib-treated CLL (dated by TCRdb to the early 2020s). About the study as a whole: The cohort was composed of around twelve relapsed/refractory and about 15 treatment-naive patients; IGHV unmutated status was identified in fewer than 18 patients. Longitudinal samples were obtainable from about 30% of the roughly 90 participants in the trial. On average, each sample had a few hundred thousand productive templates and approximately 89,000 productive rearrangements. Cryopreserved peripheral blood mononuclear cells were collected before treatment, at response, and at either disease progression or sustained remission. The response samples were drawn at a median of 12 months into treatment, with a range of about 6 to 36 months. Every sample from remission and from progressive disease was obtained while the patients were still on ibrutinib. Partial responses were observed in 24 patients and complete responses in 2; after a median follow-up of roughly 62 months, remission was maintained in 15 or so patients and progression was observed in 12.

V lost 0 bases and J lost 6 bases; the stretch between them is 15 bases long. There are 15 amino acids in the CDR3, from cysteine to phenylalanine inclusive. Here the CDR3 DNA is all that survives: 45 bases in frame from base 1. According to the germline V gene, CDR1 reads SGDLS and CDR2 reads YYNGEE. On a MiSeq, deep resolution sequencing aimed for a depth between 1 in 1 million and 1 in 200,000 T cells, with each clonotype covered approximately 9.2x on average. TCR beta libraries were generated with the immunoSEQ hsTCRB Kit. In the authors' own workflow: ImmunoSEQ Data Assistant and ImmunoSEQ Analyzer were used for data analysis, and V, D and J genes were assigned according to IMGT definitions. Clonality, with values ranging from 0 to 1, was calculated as one minus the normalized Shannon entropy of productive rearrangement frequencies. Public clonotype analysis was restricted to overrepresented clonotypes comprising at least 0.05% of each patient's repertoire. About a dozen age-matched healthy donor repertoires from immuneACCESS served as clonality controls. Held by TCRdb, this immuneACCESS table contains in-frame sequences only and omits some clones. Under half of the omission traces to an unresolved V gene where checked; the cause of the rest is unknown. The D gene and trimming were derived from the DNA, and the V and J assignments and clone size from that table. This sample gives about 140,000 clones in total; around 82% of them show up just once. The ten biggest clones cover 7.5% to 8% of the sample.

For TCR beta library preparation, 1.5 to 2 micrograms of genomic DNA were extracted from the cryopreserved PBMCs. Longitudinal blood samples from CLL patients on ibrutinib monotherapy were analyzed using high-throughput TCR beta sequencing. The patients took part in an open-label, single-center phase 2 trial of ibrutinib monotherapy. This clone appeared a single time. The antigen this receptor binds is unknown. No clone much larger than this one lies a single base away; base qualities are absent. Broader findings and caveats from the paper: Public clonotypes were found to be uncommon and were observed to contract or remain stable during treatment; the increase in clonality was shown to reflect expansion of private clonotypes at ibrutinib response. Sampling times were not matched between sustained-remission and progressing patients, and lymph node repertoires were not studied. Baseline clonality was found to be higher than that of age-matched healthy donors and was strongly correlated with circulating CD8+ T-cell counts. Clonality increased at ibrutinib response, stayed stable in sustained remission, and fell back toward baseline at progression.

The input for sequencing was PBMCs, taken after 36 months of ibrutinib treatment. The TCR was taken from a human donor with chronic lymphocytic leukemia. The chain employs TRBV9 and TRBJ1-1; the D gene is possibly TRBD1, with 5 bases matching. The CDR3 sequence is CASSVVAGRSAEAFF. The DNA reads as follows: TGTGCCAGCAGCGTAGTCGCAGGGCGATCGGCTGAAGCTTTCTTT.